This TCR beta chain was captured by sequencing in a study of blood T cell repertoires in COVID-19. Whole-study context: Samples representing acute and convalescent COVID-19 were sourced from the United States, Italy and Spain. From T cells, B-cell-depleted T cells, or PBMCs came the material, which was cDNA or gDNA.

Germline V gives CDR1 SEHNR, CDR2 FQNEAQ (reference sequence). The CDR3 has 14 residues. Original processing methods: Nucleated cell number was recorded as an estimate derived from reference gene primer amplification. Profiled with immunoSEQ multiplex PCR; TCRdb holds only in-frame clones, not every one. V and J calls plus clone size are reproduced from that table; the DNA served to infer D and trimming. Of more than 65,000 clones detected, about 80% appear once; the ten largest clones hold 35%. Concerning this clone itself: The junction departs from germline at one end; a sequencing error may be responsible.

Sequenced: peripheral blood. The clonotype comes from a woman in her 70s with acute or convalescent COVID-19. The chain uses TRBV7-9 and TRBJ1-2, with a tentative D call TRBD1 (5 bases). The CDR3 DNA follows: TGTGCCAGCAGCCTAGCAGGGAATAGGGGCGGCTACACCTTC. Translated, it gives CASSLAGNRGGYTF.